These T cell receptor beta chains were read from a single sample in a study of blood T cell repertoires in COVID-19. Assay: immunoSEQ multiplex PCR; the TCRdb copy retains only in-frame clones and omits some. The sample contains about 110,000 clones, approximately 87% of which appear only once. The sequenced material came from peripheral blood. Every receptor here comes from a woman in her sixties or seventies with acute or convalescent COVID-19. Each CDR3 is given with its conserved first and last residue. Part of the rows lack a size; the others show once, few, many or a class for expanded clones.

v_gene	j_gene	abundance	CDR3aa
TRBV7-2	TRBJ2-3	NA	CASSLVEGRPDTQYF
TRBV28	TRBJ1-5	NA	CASTLVGRGDNQPQHF
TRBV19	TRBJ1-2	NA	CASAAGELANYGYTF
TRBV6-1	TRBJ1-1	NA	CASSDRGFTEAFF
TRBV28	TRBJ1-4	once	CASSPPGSLNEKLFF
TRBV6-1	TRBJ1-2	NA	CASSERLEGSKGYTF
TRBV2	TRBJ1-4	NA	CASSPGVFGEKLFF
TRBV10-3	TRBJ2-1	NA	CAISETREGHEQFF
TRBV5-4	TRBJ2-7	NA	CASSLGGQPYEQYF
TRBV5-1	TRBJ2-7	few	CASSLGWGKGPYEQYF
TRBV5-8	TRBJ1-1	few	CASISRAEAFF
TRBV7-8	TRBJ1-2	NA	CASSLGSGYTF
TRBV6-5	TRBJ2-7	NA	CASSYRGAHEQYF
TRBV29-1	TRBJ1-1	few	CSAALGPDTEAFF
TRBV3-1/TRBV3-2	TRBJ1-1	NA	CASSAGGNTEAFF
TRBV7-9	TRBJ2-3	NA	CASSTPAVTQYF
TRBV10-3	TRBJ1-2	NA	CAISGGPRGYTF
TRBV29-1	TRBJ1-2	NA	CSVDSSRDRYGYTF
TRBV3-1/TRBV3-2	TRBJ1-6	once	CASSPHQGSPLHF
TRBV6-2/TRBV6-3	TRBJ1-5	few	CASSFAGTGGLSRQPQHF
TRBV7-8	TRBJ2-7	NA	CASSSQGTSVAYEQYF
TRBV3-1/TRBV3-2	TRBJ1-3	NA	CASSLTGGGNTIYF
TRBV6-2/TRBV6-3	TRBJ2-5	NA	CASSHSQETQYF
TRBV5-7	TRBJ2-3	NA	CASSSRRQGAPDTQYF
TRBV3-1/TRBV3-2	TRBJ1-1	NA	CASSQDSGQKNTEAFF
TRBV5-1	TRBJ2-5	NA	CASGRRAETQYF
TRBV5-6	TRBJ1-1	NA	CASSLRGRRDMNTEAFF
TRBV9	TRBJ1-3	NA	CASSTAGQGINTIYF
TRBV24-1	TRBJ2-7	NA	CATSDYTGTGGPDGFYEQYF